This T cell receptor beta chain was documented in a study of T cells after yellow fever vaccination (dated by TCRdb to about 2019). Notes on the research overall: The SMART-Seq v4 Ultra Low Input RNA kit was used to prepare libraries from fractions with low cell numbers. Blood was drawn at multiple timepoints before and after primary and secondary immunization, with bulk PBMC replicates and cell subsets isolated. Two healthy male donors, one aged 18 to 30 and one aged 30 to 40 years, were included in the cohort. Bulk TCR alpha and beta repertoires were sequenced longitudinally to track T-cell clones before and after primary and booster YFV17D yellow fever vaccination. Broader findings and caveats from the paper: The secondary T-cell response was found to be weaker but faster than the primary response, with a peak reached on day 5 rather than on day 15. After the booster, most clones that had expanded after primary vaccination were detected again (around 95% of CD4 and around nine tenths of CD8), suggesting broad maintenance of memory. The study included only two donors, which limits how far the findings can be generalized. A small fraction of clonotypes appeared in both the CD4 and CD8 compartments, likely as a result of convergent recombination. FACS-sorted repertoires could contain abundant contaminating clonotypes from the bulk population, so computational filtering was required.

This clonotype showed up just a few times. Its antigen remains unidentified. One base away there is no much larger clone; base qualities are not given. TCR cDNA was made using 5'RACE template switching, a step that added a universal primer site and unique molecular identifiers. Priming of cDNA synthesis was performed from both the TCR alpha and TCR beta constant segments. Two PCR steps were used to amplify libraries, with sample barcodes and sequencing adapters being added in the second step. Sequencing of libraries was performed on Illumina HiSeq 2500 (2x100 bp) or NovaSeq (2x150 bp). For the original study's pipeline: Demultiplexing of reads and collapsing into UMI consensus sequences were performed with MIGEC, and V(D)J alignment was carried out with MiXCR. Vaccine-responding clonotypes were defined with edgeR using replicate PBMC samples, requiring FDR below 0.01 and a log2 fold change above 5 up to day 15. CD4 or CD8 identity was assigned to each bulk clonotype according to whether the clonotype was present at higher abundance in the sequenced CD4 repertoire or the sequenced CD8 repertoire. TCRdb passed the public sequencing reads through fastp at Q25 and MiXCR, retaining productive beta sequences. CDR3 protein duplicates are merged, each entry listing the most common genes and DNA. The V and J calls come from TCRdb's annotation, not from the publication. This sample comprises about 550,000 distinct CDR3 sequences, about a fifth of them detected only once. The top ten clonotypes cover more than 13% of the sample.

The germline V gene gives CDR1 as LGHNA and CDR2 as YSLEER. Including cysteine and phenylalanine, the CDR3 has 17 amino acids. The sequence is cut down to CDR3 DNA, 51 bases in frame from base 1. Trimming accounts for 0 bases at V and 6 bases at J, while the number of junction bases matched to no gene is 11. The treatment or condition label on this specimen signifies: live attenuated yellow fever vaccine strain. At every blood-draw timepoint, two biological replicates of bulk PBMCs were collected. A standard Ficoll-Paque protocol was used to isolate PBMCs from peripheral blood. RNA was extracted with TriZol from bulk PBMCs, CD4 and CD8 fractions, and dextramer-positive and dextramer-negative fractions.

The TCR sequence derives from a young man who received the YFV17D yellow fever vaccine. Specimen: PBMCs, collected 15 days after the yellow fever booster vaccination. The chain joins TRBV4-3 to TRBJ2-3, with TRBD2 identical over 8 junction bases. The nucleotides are TGCGCCAGCAGCCAAGATCCTCCCAGCGGGAGCAGGGATACGCAGTATTTT. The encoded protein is CASSQDPPSGSRDTQYF.